This T cell receptor beta chain was obtained from a study of T cell responses to AZD1222 COVID-19 vaccine (dated by TCRdb to the early 2020s). In terms of the full investigation: AZD1222 recipients with second doses at about 4 weeks or about 12 weeks were pooled, because spike-specific TCR depth and breadth did not differ between schedules. Trial participants were enrolled by age into subgroups of 18-55, 56-69 and 70-plus years, and around 140, 26 and 57 TCR-sequenced participants, respectively, were included in these subgroups. A total of over 230 trial participants underwent TCR sequencing, of whom 207 had received two doses of AZD1222 and some 25 had received two doses of the MenACWY control vaccine. Overall study results and their limits: Only six AZD1222 recipients were SARS-CoV-2 seropositive at baseline, limiting conclusions about previously exposed vaccinees. The vaccine-associated CD4 TCRs covered the entire spike protein, and the dominant responses fell in regions 160-218 and 743-854. Nearly half of unique spike-specific TCRs reportedly recognized epitopes outside regions mutated in the B.1.351 and B.1.1.7 variants. Most participants were white British and females outnumbered males, and the authors suggested that clonal diversity may have been underestimated. After two AZD1222 doses, both the breadth and the depth of spike-specific TCRs were significantly higher than at day 0 and than in MenACWY recipients. Because no samples from the day 14 peak response were available, repertoires could be characterized only after the peak T cell response. In the small 56-69-year group, the increase in depth fell short of significance, most likely because of low power.

The CDR3 regions of human TCRbeta chains were subjected to immunosequencing. In the authors' own workflow: TCRs in the repertoires were compared against a reference library of SARS-CoV-2-specific TCRs that had been generated with the MIRA antigen-specificity platform. Breadth meant the fraction of unique TCRs that were SARS-CoV-2-associated, whereas depth meant the fraction of total T cells that were SARS-CoV-2-associated. Using the MIRA data, each spike-specific TCR was mapped to the spike region that the TCR reacts to and placed in a CD4 or CD8 class. Log10-transformed breadth and depth values were compared by one-way ANOVA with Sidak's multiple comparisons tests. As stored in TCRdb, this immuneACCESS dataset retains in-frame rearrangements with V and J assigned. A fraction of the clones does not appear; measured against another copy, unresolved V genes explain less than half of the discrepancy, and the remainder lacks a known reason. The V and J calls and clone size were taken over from that table, and D and trimming were inferred from the DNA. For this sample there are about 100,000 clones; approximately 90% appear just once. Of the sample, 15% to 20% falls within the top ten clones.

Remarks on this clone: It lacks a known antigen. No much larger clone is present one base from it, and per-base qualities are unavailable.

The time point tag for this specimen amounts to: baseline before first vaccination. Vaccinee samples were obtained from the UK trials COV001 and COV002, which included a single-blind randomized controlled phase 2/3 trial of AZD1222 (ChAdOx1 nCoV-19) in healthy adults. For TCRbeta chain sequencing, PBMC samples were collected from trial participants at day 0 and at day 28 after the second dose. The clonotype was recovered from an adult in good health. The input for sequencing was peripheral blood, taken on day 0 of AZD1222 vaccination.

The bases are TGTGCCAGCAGCTTGGCTTCCGGGGTGAACACTGAAGCTTTCTTT. This codes for CASSLASGVNTEAFF. Here the chain combines TRBV5-6 and TRBJ1-1; too little of a D gene remains to name it. CDR1 is given as SGHDT and CDR2 as YYEEEE, both from the germline V gene. The CDR3 contains 15 residues, cysteine and phenylalanine counted. The retained sequence is limited to the CDR3, 45 bases, with the frame set at the first base. Deletion took 0 bases off V and 0 bases off J, with a span of 9 bases between the germline ends.